This T cell receptor (beta chain) appears in the sequencing data of a study of cytomegalovirus exposure and HLA in healthy donors (dated by TCRdb to the late 2010s). In the study overall: An earlier analysis of around 600 of the donors reported 250 to 350 Gb of sequence data and roughly 110 million unique TCR beta sequences from about 179 million T cells. Using immunosequencing, the study profiled T cell repertoires from 640 or so subjects and related those repertoires to cytomegalovirus serostatus. A later genetic analysis took genome-wide SNP genotypes for about three fifths of the 666 donors and used that subset as a discovery cohort. Approximately 300 gigabases of sequencing data and around 90 million unique TCR sequences made up an early release that covered several hundred HLA-typed donors. Rather than drawing on any new phenotypic data, the later analysis identified candidate immune exposures from TCR beta sequences and the way those sequences occurred across donors. High-throughput TCR immunosequencing, statistical association of individual TCRs with disease status, and machine learning were combined to predict cytomegalovirus infection status. The study was designed to test whether signatures of past pathogen exposure could be identified by cataloging public T cell receptors. A later analysis re-examined previously published TCR beta repertoires from several hundred donors and added high-resolution HLA genotyping to investigate patterns of TCR occurrence. The number of donors typed differed by locus, with about 629-640 for A, B, C, DRB1 and DQB1, 522 for DQA1, 600 to 610 for DPA1, and approximately 470 for DPB1. Of the 300 to 400 genotyped donors, over 65% fell in the genetic ancestry cluster associated with self-reported Caucasian donors. Every discovery cohort repertoire had been produced on one sequencing platform. HLA typing included class I and class II loci at four-digit resolution. Among about 390 genotyped donors of the cohort, an average of about 240,000 unique TCR beta nucleotide sequences were sequenced per donor, roughly 20% of them non-productive. Besides the first cohort of roughly 660 subjects, a separate validation cohort made up of 120 different subjects was used. Donor age, sex, ethnicity and CMV serostatus were compiled alongside the repertoire data. To decide whether each TCR beta V gene segment behaved as functional or pseudogenic, an earlier analysis of approximately 620 of the donors relied on high-throughput TCR beta sequencing. Roughly 5 DR-DQ haplotypes were handled as single units for association and clustering because linkage in the cohort was strong.

The study at large found these results: In a later analysis, some 18,000 TCR beta sequences were associated with specific HLA alleles at a false discovery rate of 0.05. V-gene and J-gene trimming of TCR beta chains was associated with a missense DCLRE1C variant in a later genetic analysis, and the association was replicated in an independent cohort. Most CMV-associated TCR beta chains appeared to be HLA-restricted in a later analysis, and the HLA associations seemed to be driven largely by CMV exposure. Assigning TCR associations to individual alleles was difficult when HLA alleles, especially DR and DQ, strongly co-occurred. CMV serostatus was the only immune exposure information available for the cohort. Broadly in line with IMGT annotations, most TCR beta V segments showed up in productive rearrangements about 87% or about 30% of the time in an earlier analysis of roughly 590 of the donors. Correlated functional status among segregating V segments might be attributable to linkage disequilibrium, but an unknown experimental factor could not be ruled out. In a later analysis, HLA-associated TCR beta chains showed more clonal expansion and lower generation probabilities than non-associated chains that were equally common. In a later analysis, the rate of TCR association differed among HLA loci, with DRB1 alleles having the most associated TCRs and HLA-C alleles having the fewest. In this cohort, only TCR beta chains were sequenced, and detectable features were limited by the absence of alpha or paired-chain data. Some IMGT-functional V segments, including TRBV6-2 and TRBV6-3, could not be distinguished by the 87-base-pair reads and were therefore excluded. While some public TCRs were present in many individuals, most TCR sequences turned up only very rarely across donors. The authors suggested that the approach could potentially be generalized to other disease states and immunological phenotypes. The classifier was reported to diagnose cytomegalovirus status with high specificity and sensitivity in both the original and validation cohorts. In vitro tests confirmed that a few of the cytomegalovirus-associated TCR beta chains recognize cytomegalovirus antigens. Because counts were too low, 15 to 20 rarely observed V segments, including chromosome 9 orphons, were left out of the earlier analysis of roughly 600 of the donors. A cluster of highly shared sequence variants was judged likely to be a technical artifact of the sequencing pipeline. Because HLA typing was missing for some donors at each locus, association tests included only the typed subset. Sequencing depth was assumed to be roughly uniform across donors in the presence/absence analyses, though that assumption may not hold. The study listed approximately 150 TCR beta chains as associated with cytomegalovirus. Several of the top co-occurrence clusters appeared to be linked to parvovirus B19, influenza, CMV and Epstein-Barr virus, according to a later analysis. A further reported finding was that TCR beta sequences accurately predicted the HLA-A and HLA-B alleles for most subjects in the first cohort. According to a later genetic analysis, donors in an Asian-associated ancestry cluster had fewer N-insertions in productive TCRs than the approximately 670-donor mean.

V drops 1 base and J drops 10 bases, leaving 13 bases in between. The CDR3 contains 13 residues, cysteine and phenylalanine counted. Only CDR3 DNA remains: 39 bases, in frame from the first base. The germline V gene specifies SGHTA as CDR1 and FQGNSA as CDR2. This clone was seen only once. The antigen it recognizes is unknown. Nothing much larger sits one base from this clone, and base qualities are not available. Library creation used the immunoSEQ multiplex PCR assay. For the multiplex PCR, a mixture combining 60 forward primers for TCR Vbeta segments and 13 reverse primers for TCR Jbeta segments was used. The CDR3 region of rearranged TCR beta genes was amplified from genomic DNA with a multiplex PCR assay. Amplified TCR beta libraries were sequenced as 87-base-pair reads on the Illumina HiSeq System. The authors' analysis ran thus. A later analysis counted approximately 76 million unique TCR beta chains across the 600 to 850 repertoires, and 9.5 million to 11 million of these chains were shared by at least two donors. A nearest-neighbor algorithm error-corrected the raw reads and collapsed the reads into unique sequences, merging closely related sequences to remove PCR and sequencing errors. V, D and J gene segments were assigned by aligning CDR3 sequences to IMGT reference sequences. For a sequence to be retained, at least a six-nucleotide match to both a V gene segment and a J gene segment was required. Rearrangements were classified as productive when the CDR3 lacked stop codons and remained in frame with V and J, and all other rearrangements were classified as non-productive. Following IMGT convention, CDR3 was defined as the stretch from the second conserved V-encoded cysteine up to the conserved J-encoded phenylalanine. In an earlier analysis of more than 550 of the donors, sequences lacking an unambiguous match to a single V gene segment were excluded. An earlier analysis of 500 to 600 of the donors classified V segments as functional when productive rearrangements were above 56.7% and as segregating when the standard deviation between donors was above 5%. A statistical classification framework was built to diagnose cytomegalovirus status from the catalog of TCR beta chain sequences. In a later analysis, V and J genes were assigned by comparing TCR nucleotide sequences against IMGT/GENE-DB human TR gene sequences. The TCRdist pipeline was used in a later analysis to assign CDR3 sequences and most-parsimonious VDJ recombination scenarios. In a later analysis, every TCR beta chain was defined by the combination of its CDR3 amino acid sequence and its V-gene family, and reads without a unique V-gene family were dropped. A later analysis removed 550 to 650 highly shared, low-generation-probability nucleotide sequences to deal with suspected cross-contamination and a sequencing artifact. A later analysis calculated a clonal expansion index for each public chain from normalized within-repertoire ranks of inferred template counts. Generation probabilities in a later analysis came from a VDJ recombination model fitted to out-of-frame rearrangements, and those results were checked against IGoR. In a later analysis, hypergeometric tests were used to score TCR-TCR, TCR-HLA and TCR-CMV co-occurrence, with a repertoire-size bias correction applied to TCR pairs. In a later analysis, false discovery rates were estimated by permuting HLA or CMV assignments 20 times. In a later analysis, co-occurring TCRs were grouped using DBSCAN, with TCRdist sequence similarity added in when clustering inside HLA-allele-positive subsets. Co-occurrence clustering excluded repertoires with fewer than 30,000 or more than 120,000 public chains, plus five with anomalous nucleotide sharing. TCRdb mirrors the immuneACCESS table, restricted to in-frame sequences. Some clones are absent from its copies; in checked studies, under half trace to an unresolved V gene, and the reason for the others is unknown. V and J calls and clone size are as listed in that table; D and trimming were resolved from the DNA. In all, the sample holds roughly 160,000 clones, and 60% to 80% of those were seen once. Of the sample, roughly 3.5% falls within the top ten clones.

In total, roughly 670 healthy bone marrow donors made up the cohort. All cohort members were sampled while nominally healthy, although unrecorded immune exposures were likely present. The donor tested CMV seropositive and was one of the 289 seropositive cohort members. Each donor provided a peripheral blood sample, and peripheral blood mononuclear cells were used for TCR beta sequencing. The Qiagen DNeasy Blood Extraction Kit was used to extract genomic DNA from the blood cell samples. Source material: PBMCs. The receptor chain draws on TRBV7-2 and TRBJ1-1; no confident D gene assignment can be made. This sequence originates from a young man in good health and CMV-seropositive. The DNA sequence is TGTGCCAGCAGCTTAGTTCCGGGTCGAGTAGCTTTCTTT. It is translated as CASSLVPGRVAFF.